What follows is one T cell receptor (beta chain) and its context. The sample is drawn from a study of T cell clonotyping in hematopoietic cell transplantation. Overall study context: Recipient samples before transplant were obtained post-cytoreduction.

Noted time point: recipient sample about 28 days before transplant, after cytoreduction. Profiling relied on immunoSEQ multiplex PCR, and the TCRdb table lists in-frame clones only, not all of them. The sample includes approximately 44,000 clones, roughly 85% of them seen just once. This CDR3 is 13 amino acids long. The germline V and J ends were trimmed by 2 bases and 4 bases, with 11 bases remaining between them. The germline V gene encodes CDR1 SQVTM and CDR2 ANQGSEA. The sequence derives from a man aged 55-75 years with acute myeloid leukemia. Some clones in this sample may be carry-over from other donors' samples. The input for sequencing was peripheral blood mononuclear cells, taken before stem cell transplant. This chain connects TRBV29-1 to TRBJ1-1; D possibly corresponds to TRBD1 (5 bases). The CDR3 protein is CSVEQGFTTEAFF. As DNA, the CDR3 is TGCAGCGTTGAACAGGGTTTCACCACTGAAGCTTTCTTT.